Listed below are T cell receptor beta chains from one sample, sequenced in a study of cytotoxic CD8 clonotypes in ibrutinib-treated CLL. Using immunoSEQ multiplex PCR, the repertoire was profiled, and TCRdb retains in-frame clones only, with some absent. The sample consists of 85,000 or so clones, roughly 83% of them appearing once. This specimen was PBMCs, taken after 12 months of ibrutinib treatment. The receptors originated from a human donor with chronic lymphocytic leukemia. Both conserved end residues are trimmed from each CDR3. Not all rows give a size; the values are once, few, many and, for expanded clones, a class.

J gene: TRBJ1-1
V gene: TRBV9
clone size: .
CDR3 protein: ASSATMNTEAF

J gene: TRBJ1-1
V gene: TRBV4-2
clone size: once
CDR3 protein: ASSPRVFQNTEAF

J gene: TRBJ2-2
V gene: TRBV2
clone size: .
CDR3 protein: ASTELGTGTGELF

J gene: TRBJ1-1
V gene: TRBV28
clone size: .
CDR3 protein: ASSPLTGVNTEAF

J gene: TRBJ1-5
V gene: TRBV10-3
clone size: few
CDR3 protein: AISDEGQPQH

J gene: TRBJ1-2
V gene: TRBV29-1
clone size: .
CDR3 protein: SVDSVGQGYT

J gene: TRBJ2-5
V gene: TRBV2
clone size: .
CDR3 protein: ASSEAGGSPGETQY

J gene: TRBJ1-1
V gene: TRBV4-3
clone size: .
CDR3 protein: ASSQVSSYTEAF

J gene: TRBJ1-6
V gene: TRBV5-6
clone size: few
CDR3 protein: ASSLVGNNSPLH

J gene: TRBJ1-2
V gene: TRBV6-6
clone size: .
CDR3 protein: ASSPPDRGYT

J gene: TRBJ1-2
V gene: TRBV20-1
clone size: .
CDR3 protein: SAPRGAGYT

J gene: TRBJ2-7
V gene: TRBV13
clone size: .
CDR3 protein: ASAASLVEQY

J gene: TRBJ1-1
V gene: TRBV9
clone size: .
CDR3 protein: ASSQGHGTGVFSTEAF

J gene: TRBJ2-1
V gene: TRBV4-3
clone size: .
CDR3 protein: ASSQVGSSGVGPPYYNEQF

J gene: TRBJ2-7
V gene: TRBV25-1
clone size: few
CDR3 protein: ASRRHSYEQY

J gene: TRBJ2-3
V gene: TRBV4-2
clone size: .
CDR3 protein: ASSQDVPSPLAQY

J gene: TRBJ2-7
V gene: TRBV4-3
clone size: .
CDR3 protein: ASSRSAGGAATDEQY

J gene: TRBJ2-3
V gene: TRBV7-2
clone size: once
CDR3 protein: ASSPRPSGGLDTQY

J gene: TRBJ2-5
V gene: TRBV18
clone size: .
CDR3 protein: ASSGQGETQY

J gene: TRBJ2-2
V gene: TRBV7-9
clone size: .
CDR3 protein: ASKLMGPELSARGLLF

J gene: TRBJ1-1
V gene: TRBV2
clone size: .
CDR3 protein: ASSDGQGDAEAF

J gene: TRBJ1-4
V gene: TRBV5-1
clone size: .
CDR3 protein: ASSLERGLNEKLF

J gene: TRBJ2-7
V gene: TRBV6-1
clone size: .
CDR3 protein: ASRETQGFGLYEQY

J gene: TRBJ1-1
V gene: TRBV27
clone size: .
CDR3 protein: ASSSTGGLTEAF

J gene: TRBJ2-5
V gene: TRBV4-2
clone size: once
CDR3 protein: ASSQDPPRGLGETQY

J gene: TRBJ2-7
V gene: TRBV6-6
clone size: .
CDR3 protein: ASRVREEQY

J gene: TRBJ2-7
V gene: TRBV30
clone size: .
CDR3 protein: AWTPGGTRGGQY

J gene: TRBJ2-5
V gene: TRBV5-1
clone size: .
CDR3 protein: ASSLGRGGPETQY

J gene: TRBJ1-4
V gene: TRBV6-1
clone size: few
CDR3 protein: ASSTTIGEKLF

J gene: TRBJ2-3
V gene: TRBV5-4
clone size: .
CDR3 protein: ASSLGSRTDTQY

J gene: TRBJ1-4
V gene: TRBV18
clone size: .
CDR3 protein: ASSPGGQGNEKLF